This note documents a single TCR beta chain sequence. Donors comprised only Caucasian adults living in Nashville, Tennessee. The assay used deep level. The data were produced by immunoSEQ multiplex PCR, yet TCRdb's version contains in-frame clones alone and is incomplete. Of 550,000 to 800,000 clones listed, about 90% were seen once; the top ten hold 34%. These data come from a study of shared clonotypes between healthy human individuals. Across the whole study: Each donor's CD4 naive and CD4 memory cells filled three plates apiece, CD8 naive two, and CD8 memory one.

Germline CDR1 SGHVS, CDR2 FNYEAQ. The CDR3 loop spans 13 amino acids. V was clipped by 5 bases and J by 5 bases, with 12 bases between them. The rearrangement uses TRBV7-6 and TRBJ2-5; D is unresolved. Sequencing was performed on memory CD8+ T cells from PBMCs. The subset: CD45RO+ cells pooled with CCR7-negative TemRA cells. This sequence originates from a man younger than 30 in good health. Some clones in this sample may be carry-over from other donors' samples. The CDR3 bases are TGTGCCAGCAGCCCATTGCCCATTGAGACCCAGTACTTC. Translating it yields CASSPLPIETQYF.